Below are 32 T cell receptor beta chains sequenced from a single sample in a study of cytotoxic CD8 clonotypes in ibrutinib-treated CLL. Sequenced by immunoSEQ multiplex PCR; TCRdb stores in-frame clones only, minus some. Of some 350,000 clones in the sample, 67% were seen once. This material consisted of PBMCs, taken after 36 months of ibrutinib treatment. The receptors come from a human donor with chronic lymphocytic leukemia.

The rearrangement joins TRBV6-5 to TRBJ2-2, with a possible D match to TRBD1 (5 bases). The CDR3 has 14 residues. Germline assignment: CDR1 MNHEY and CDR2 SVGAGI. V gave up 6 bases and J gave up 5 bases, with 13 bases separating them. The CDR3 DNA reads TGTGCCAGCAGCCGGGCAGGGTGGACCGGGGAGCTGTTTTTT. This codes for CASSRAGWTGELFF.

The chain joins TRBV23-1 to TRBJ2-5; no clear D. TRBV23-1 is known as an ORF, though its function is uncertain. Trimming took 7 bases from V and 5 from J, leaving 23 bases between them. CDR3 length: 16 amino acids. CDR3 in DNA: TGCGCCAGCACCACCCACCCCTTCAGGCCCCATGAGACCCAGTACTTC. This encodes CASTTHPFRPHETQYF.

The rearrangement uses TRBV5-1 and TRBJ2-7, with D tentatively TRBD1 (5 bases). V dropped 3 bases and J dropped 2 bases, with 12 bases sitting between them. Looked up from germline, CDR1 is SGHRS and CDR2 is YFSETQ. This CDR3 is built from 14 residues. The CDR3 nucleotides are TGCGCCAGCAGCTCAGACAGACGAGCCTACGAGCAGTACTTC. Protein sequence: CASSSDRRAYEQYF.

Turning to this clone: At the DNA level, this CDR3 is encoded by other sequences in the same sample as well. The chain carries TRBV10-1 and TRBJ2-3; TRBD1 matches 10 bases. Germline loops: CDR1 WNHNN, CDR2 SYGVQD (reference sequence). The trim removed 0 bases at V and 4 bases at J, leaving 1 base unmatched. This CDR3 spans 15 amino acids. CDR3 DNA sequence: TGCGCCAGCAGTGAGTCCGGGACAGGGGCAGATACGCAGTATTTT. Translation gives CASSESGTGADTQYF.

This chain uses TRBV27 with TRBJ2-7; D not resolved. Germline CDR1 reads MNHEY; CDR2 reads SMNVEV (reference sequence). V lost 2 bases, J lost 2 bases, and 7 bases lay in between. CDR3 length equals 13 residues. This CDR3 is CASSLQKTYEQYF. The CDR3 DNA follows: TGTGCCAGCAGTTTACAGAAAACCTACGAGCAGTACTTC.

The V and J genes are TRBV6-1 and TRBJ2-1; D might be TRBD2 (7 bases). CDR3 length: 11 residues. Germline loops: CDR1 MNHNS, CDR2 SASEGT. Deletions cut 11 bases from V and 6 bases from J, with 11 bases between. CDR3 DNA: TGTGCCGGGAGGGGGGTCAATGAGCAGTTCTTC. This gives the protein CAGRGVNEQFF.

The chain links TRBV4-2 to TRBJ2-7; TRBD1 aligns across 12 bases. With 3 bases clipped from V and 6 bases from J, the junction kept 12 bases outside the gene matches. The CDR3 sequence is 17 residues long. CDR1 is LGHNA and CDR2 is YNFKEQ in the germline V gene. CDR3 in DNA: TGTGCCAGCAGCCAGGGGACAGGGGGCGGGATGAGGGGCGAGCAGTACTTC. Residues: CASSQGTGGGMRGEQYF.

The rearrangement links TRBV5-6 to TRBJ2-2; 10 bases line up with TRBD2. This CDR3 has 16 amino acids. V dropped 2 bases and J dropped 4; count of bases not matched to a gene: 5. Germline loops: CDR1 SGHDT, CDR2 YYEEEE. The CDR3 reads CASSFPSGGPTGELFF. For the CDR3, the DNA is TGTGCCAGCAGCTTCCCTAGCGGGGGCCCCACCGGGGAGCTGTTTTTT.

The rearrangement uses TRBV6-6 and TRBJ2-7; 8 bases map to TRBD1. CDR1 and CDR2 (germline): MNHNY, SVGAGI (reference sequence). CDR3 length: 15 amino acids. Trimming took 0 bases from V and 2 from J; bases not matched to a gene: 3. The CDR3 loop reads CASSYSSDRAYEQYF. The CDR3 DNA reads TGTGCCAGCAGTTACTCATCGGACAGGGCCTACGAGCAGTACTTC.

The chain is built from TRBV18 and TRBJ1-3; unclear D gene. The CDR3 loop spans 14 amino acids. Trimming took off 6 bases at V and 4 bases at J, with 13 bases between the two ends. Germline V gene sequence: CDR1 KGHSH, CDR2 LQKENI. The CDR3 sequence: CASSRGLGGNTIYF. The CDR3, as DNA: TGTGCCAGCTCTCGCGGGCTGGGGGGAAACACCATATATTTT.

The chain joins TRBV7-3 to TRBJ2-7, with 10 bases aligning to TRBD1. CDR3 length: 14 residues. The germline V gene has CDR1 SGHTA and CDR2 FQGTGA. Trimming took 4 bases from V and 2 from J; bases not matched to a gene: 2. CDR3 loop: CASSSGQGPYEQYF. CDR3 nucleotides: TGTGCCAGCAGCTCGGGACAGGGGCCCTACGAGCAGTACTTC. Supplemented by reference TRBV7-3 and TRBJ2-7, the full variable domain reads GAGVSQTPSNKVTEKGKYVELRCDPISGHTALYWYRQSLGQGPEFLIYFQGTGAADDSGLPNDRFFAVRPEGSVSTLKIQRTERGDSAVYLCASSSGQGPYEQYFGPGTRLTVT.

V gene TRBV27 combines with J gene TRBJ2-3, with 8 bases fitting TRBD2. Germline CDR1 MNHEY, CDR2 SMNVEV (reference sequence). V lost 5 bases and J lost 1; bases outside the gene matches: 2. The CDR3 is 14 amino acids. The CDR3 sequence: CASSTLAGTDTQYF. CDR3 sequence (DNA): TGTGCCAGCAGTACACTAGCGGGCACAGATACGCAGTATTTT.

The gene calls are TRBV5-1 and TRBJ2-1; D might be TRBD1 or TRBD2, each matching 5 bases. Between the trimmed V and J ends, which lost 5 bases and 6 bases, there was a span of 15 bases. CDR1 and CDR2 (germline): SGHRS, YFSETQ. The CDR3 runs to 14 residues. The CDR3 DNA sequence: TGCGCCAGCAGACCGGTCTACGGGACCAATGAGCAGTTCTTC. It translates to CASRPVYGTNEQFF.

The table lists this clone with a few counts. The chain joins TRBV5-8 to TRBJ2-2, with TRBD2 as a possible D gene (6 bases). Trimming removed 4 bases at V and 1 base at J, with 14 bases between. Germline CDR1 and CDR2: SGHTS and YDEGEE. This CDR3 has 16 amino acids. The CDR3 DNA reads TGTGCCAGCAGCAAATACCGCGGGGTGAACACCGGGGAGCTGTTTTTT. This translates into CASSKYRGVNTGELFF.

This clone is a singleton in its sample. This chain connects TRBV7-6 to TRBJ2-7; TRBD2 aligns across 8 bases. CDR1 and CDR2 from the germline V gene are SGHVS and FNYEAQ. This CDR3 region has 15 residues. The junction had 11 bases not matched to a gene; V was cut back by 3 bases and J by 7 bases. CDR3 amino acids: CASSFRGSGTSEQYF. The DNA of the CDR3 is TGTGCCAGCAGCTTCAGGGGTAGCGGGACATCGGAGCAGTACTTC.

The rearrangement links TRBV5-5 to TRBJ2-1; unclear D gene. The germline gives CDR1 SGHKS, CDR2 YYEKEE (reference sequence). The CDR3 has 12 residues. With 5 bases removed from V and 12 bases from J, the gap between germline ends came to 15 bases. This CDR3 reads CASSLAVDAQFF. The DNA for the CDR3 is TGTGCCAGCAGTCTGGCTGTCGACGCGCAGTTCTTC.

This chain joins TRBV18 and TRBJ1-4; a possible D gene is TRBD1 (5 bases). The CDR3 consists of 15 residues. Trimming shortened V by 2 bases and J by 3 bases, and 10 bases separated the two germline ends. CDR1 and CDR2 (germline): KGHSH, LQKENI. The CDR3 DNA is TGTGCCAGCTCACCAACGGGACCGCCTAATGAAAAACTGTTTTTT. Translating it yields CASSPTGPPNEKLFF.

V is TRBV5-1 and J is TRBJ1-6; 8 nucleotides line up with TRBD1. The germline CDR1 and CDR2 sequences are SGHRS and YFSETQ. The CDR3 extends over 19 amino acids. V was pared by 4 bases and J by 1 base, with 13 bases of the junction left unmatched. The CDR3 coding sequence is TGCGCCAGCAGCGAACCGGTTGGACAGGGTGGTTCCTATAATTCACCCCTCCACTTT. This gives the protein CASSEPVGQGGSYNSPLHF.

This chain connects TRBV4-1 to TRBJ2-3, with TRBD2 matching over 8 bases. CDR1 and CDR2 (germline): MGHRA, YSYEKL. The CDR3 consists of 19 residues. Trimming cost V 3 bases and J 4 bases; bases outside gene matches: 18. The CDR3 coding sequence is TGCGCCAGCAGCCAGGGTACCGGCTTGGGACTAGTTCTGGCAGATACGCAGTATTTT. This encodes CASSQGTGLGLVLADTQYF.

The genes are TRBV9 and TRBJ1-2; D might be TRBD1 (6 bases). The V end lost 4 bases, the J end lost 1 base, and 14 bases lay between the germline ends. The CDR3 totals 15 residues. Germline loops: CDR1 SGDLS, CDR2 YYNGEE. In DNA, the CDR3 is TGTGCCAGCAGCCTCCGGGACATCCATAACTATGGCTACACCTTC. Its translation: CASSLRDIHNYGYTF. Combining the CDR3 with reference TRBV9 and TRBJ1-2 gives the whole variable domain DSGVTQTPKHLITATGQRVTLRCSPRSGDLSVYWYQQSLDQGLQFLIQYYNGEERAKGNILERFSAQQFPDLHSELNLSSLELGDSALYFCASSLRDIHNYGYTFGSGTRLTVV.

V is TRBV27 and J is TRBJ2-7; D could derive from TRBD1 or TRBD2 (5 bases each). V was pared by 3 bases and J by 2 bases, with 11 bases between. The germline CDR1 and CDR2 sequences are MNHEY and SMNVEV (reference sequence). There are 14 residues in the CDR3. This CDR3 reads CASSLWGSAYEQYF. CDR3 sequence (DNA): TGTGCCAGCAGTTTGTGGGGGTCAGCCTACGAGCAGTACTTC.

The gene calls are TRBV27 and TRBJ1-4; TRBD1 matches 12 bases. V lost 5 bases and J lost 7; bases outside the gene matches: 2. CDR1 is MNHEY, CDR2 SMNVEV, per germline (reference sequence). The CDR3 loop spans 14 amino acids. The DNA for the CDR3 is TGTGCCAGCAGTCGGGACAGGGGGCTTGAAAAACTGTTTTTT. This encodes CASSRDRGLEKLFF.

This rearrangement joins TRBV28 to TRBJ2-7, with 8 nucleotides matching TRBD1. Germline values: CDR1 MDHEN, CDR2 SYDVKM. The CDR3 loop spans 12 amino acids. J lost 3 bases, V lost 11 bases, and 6 bases had no gene match. The CDR3, as DNA: TGTGCCTCCGGGACAGGTTACTACGAGCAGTACTTC. As protein: CASGTGYYEQYF.

The chain uses TRBV4-2 and TRBJ2-2; 8 nucleotides align to TRBD1. After removal of 0 bases from V and 6 bases from J, the junction contained 6 bases not matched to a gene. The CDR3 totals 16 residues. Per germline, CDR1 LGHNA and CDR2 YNFKEQ. CDR3 sequence reads: CASSQDYQGASGELFF. CDR3 nucleotide sequence: TGTGCCAGCAGCCAAGATTACCAGGGGGCATCCGGGGAGCTGTTTTTT.

This sequence joins TRBV11-2 and TRBJ1-6, with 10 bases aligning to TRBD1. The CDR3 has 19 amino acids. CDR1 is SGHAT and CDR2 is FQNNGV in the germline V gene. Trimming took 5 bases from V and 0 from J; bases not matched to a gene: 10. The CDR3 protein is CASSPSGQGLVSYNSPLHF. The CDR3 nucleotides are TGTGCCAGCAGCCCCTCGGGACAGGGGCTTGTCTCCTATAATTCACCCCTCCACTTT.

The CDR3, as DNA: TGTGCCAGCAGCCTCACAGGGAAATGGCGCACAGATACGCAGTATTTT. This gives the protein CASSLTGKWRTDTQYF. V gene TRBV9 combines with J gene TRBJ2-3; perhaps TRBD1 as D (6 bases). The CDR3 length is 16 residues. The V end was cut by 4 bases, the J end by 1 base, with 16 bases between. CDR1 and CDR2 from the germline V gene are SGDLS and YYNGEE.

The V call is TRBV19, the J call TRBJ2-5; no reliable D call. This CDR3 region has 11 residues. Germline loops: CDR1 LNHDA, CDR2 SQIVND (reference sequence). Trimming removed 8 bases from V and 4 bases from J, with 8 bases in between. The chain's CDR3 is CASRGLETQYF. As DNA, the CDR3 is TGTGCCAGTCGAGGATTAGAGACCCAGTACTTC.

This chain joins TRBV5-1 and TRBJ2-1; D ambiguous. This CDR3 is built from 14 residues. V shed 4 bases and J shed 3 bases, with 11 bases lying between them. Looked up from germline, CDR1 is SGHRS and CDR2 is YFSETQ. The CDR3 loop reads CASSQVGYYNEQFF. In DNA, the CDR3 is TGCGCCAGCAGCCAAGTGGGCTACTACAATGAGCAGTTCTTC.

This clone has a single count. V is TRBV27 and J is TRBJ2-7, with TRBD1 identical over 10 bases. The V segment lost 3 bases and the J segment 2 bases; nucleotides outside the gene matches: 7. The CDR3 loop spans 16 amino acids. Germline loops: CDR1 MNHEY, CDR2 SMNVEV (reference sequence). This CDR3 reads CASSFPGQGVTYEQYF. The CDR3, as DNA: TGTGCCAGCAGTTTCCCTGGACAGGGGGTTACCTACGAGCAGTACTTC.

The chain couples TRBV2 to TRBJ1-4; D unresolved. Trimming stripped 7 bases from V and 8 bases from J, with 11 bases between. The CDR3 covers 12 residues. Germline assignment: CDR1 SNHLY and CDR2 FYNNEI. The CDR3 region is CASTPGREKLFF. For the CDR3, the DNA is TGTGCCAGCACTCCCGGACGCGAAAAACTGTTTTTT.

This clone was seen once. The genes are TRBV18 and TRBJ2-5, with TRBD2 matching 10 bases. The CDR3 is 17 amino acids. V was pared by 6 bases and J by 1 base, with 11 bases of the junction left unmatched. Looked up from germline, CDR1 is KGHSH and CDR2 is LQKENI. The CDR3 sequence is CASSPNGLAVTQETQYF. The CDR3, as DNA: TGTGCCAGCTCCCCCAATGGACTAGCGGTTACCCAAGAGACCCAGTACTTC.

This clone was recorded a few times. The chain joins TRBV28 to TRBJ2-7; 12 bases agree with TRBD2. The CDR3 spans 15 residues. The germline V gene encodes CDR1 MDHEN and CDR2 SYDVKM. Unmatched junction bases numbered 2, after V lost 5 bases and J lost 0 bases. CDR3 nucleotides: TGTGCCAGCAGTGTGACTAGCGGGAGCTCCTACGAGCAGTACTTC. Its translation: CASSVTSGSSYEQYF.